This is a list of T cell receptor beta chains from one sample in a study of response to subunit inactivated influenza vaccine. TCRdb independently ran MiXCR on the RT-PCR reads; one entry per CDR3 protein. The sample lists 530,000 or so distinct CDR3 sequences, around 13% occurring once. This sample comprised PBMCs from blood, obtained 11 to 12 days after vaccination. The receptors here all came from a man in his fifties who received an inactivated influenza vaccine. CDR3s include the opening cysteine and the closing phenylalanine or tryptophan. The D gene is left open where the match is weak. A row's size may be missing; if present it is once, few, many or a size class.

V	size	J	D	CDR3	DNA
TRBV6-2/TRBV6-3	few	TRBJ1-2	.	CASSSVRSYGYTF	TGTGCCAGCAGTTCAGTCAGGAGTTATGGCTACACCTTC
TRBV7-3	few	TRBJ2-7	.	CASSLSPGLAYEQYF	TGTGCCAGCAGCTTAAGTCCGGGACTGGCCTACGAGCAGTACTTC
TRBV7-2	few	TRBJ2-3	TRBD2	CASSLTAGVGDTQYF	TGTGCCAGCAGCTTAACCGCGGGAGTAGGGGATACGCAGTATTTT
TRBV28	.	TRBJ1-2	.	CASSLDRGYYGYTF	TGTGCCAGCAGTTTAGATCGGGGCTACTATGGCTACACCTTC
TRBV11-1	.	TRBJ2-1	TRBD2	CASSFTRTSGKLLGEQFF	TGTGCCAGCAGCTTCACCCGGACTAGCGGGAAATTGTTAGGTGAGCAGTTCTTC
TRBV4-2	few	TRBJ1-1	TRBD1	CASSLPTGKTEAFF	TGTGCCAGCAGCCTCCCGACAGGGAAAACTGAAGCTTTCTTT
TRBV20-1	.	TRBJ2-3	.	CSAPITDTQYF	TGCAGTGCCCCGATCACAGATACGCAGTATTTT
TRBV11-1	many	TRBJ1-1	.	CASSQTYFPQGGGDTEAFF	TGTGCCAGCAGCCAGACCTACTTCCCACAGGGAGGTGGTGACACTGAAGCTTTCTTT
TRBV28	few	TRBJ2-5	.	CASSLWQGVNQETQYF	TGTGCCAGCAGTTTATGGCAGGGAGTTAACCAAGAGACCCAGTACTTC
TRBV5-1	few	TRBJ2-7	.	CASSAGQRVYEQYF	TGCGCCAGCAGTGCGGGACAGAGGGTCTACGAGCAGTACTTC
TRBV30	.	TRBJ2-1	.	CASSRRFPSYNEQFF	TGTGCCTCAAGCAGACGATTCCCCTCCTACAATGAGCAGTTCTTC
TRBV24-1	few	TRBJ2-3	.	CATSDWDSLTDTQYF	TGTGCCACCAGTGATTGGGACTCTCTCACAGATACGCAGTATTTT
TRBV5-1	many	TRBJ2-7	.	CASSLAWSDRGSYEQYF	TGCGCCAGCAGCTTGGCCTGGTCGGATAGGGGGTCCTACGAGCAGTACTTC
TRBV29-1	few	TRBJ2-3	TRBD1	CSGKDGTASTDTQYF	TGCAGCGGTAAAGACGGGACAGCGAGCACAGATACGCAGTATTTT
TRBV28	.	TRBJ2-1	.	CASSLFRDSQRSYNEQFF	TGTGCCAGCAGTTTATTCCGGGACTCCCAACGCTCCTACAATGAGCAGTTCTTC
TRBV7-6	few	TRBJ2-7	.	CASSSRESHEQYF	TGTGCCAGCAGTTCTAGGGAGTCCCACGAGCAGTACTTC
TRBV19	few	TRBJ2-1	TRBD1	CASTEGGRILGEQFF	TGTGCCAGCACCGAAGGGGGCCGAATTTTGGGTGAGCAGTTCTTC
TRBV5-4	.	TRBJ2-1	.	CASSLEAIFAEQFF	TGTGCCAGCAGCTTGGAGGCTATATTTGCTGAGCAGTTCTTC
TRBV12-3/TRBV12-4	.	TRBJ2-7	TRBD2	CASRDRTSGTYEQYF	TGTGCCAGCAGGGACCGGACTAGCGGGACCTACGAGCAGTACTTC
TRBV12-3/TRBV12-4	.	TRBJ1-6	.	CASSHRDTSLHF	TGTGCCAGCAGTCACAGGGATACGTCCCTCCACTTT
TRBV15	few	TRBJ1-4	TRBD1	CATSSGDRFFNEKLFF	TGTGCCACCAGCAGTGGGGACAGGTTCTTTAATGAAAAACTGTTTTTT
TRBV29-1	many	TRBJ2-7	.	CSVMGDEQYF	TGCAGCGTTATGGGGGACGAGCAGTACTTC
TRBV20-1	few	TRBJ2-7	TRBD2	CSARDGRRGSGTYEQYF	TGCAGTGCTAGAGATGGGAGAAGGGGTAGCGGGACTTACGAGCAGTACTTC
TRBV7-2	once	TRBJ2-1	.	CASSHPGTPKFF	TGTGCCAGCAGCCACCCTGGGACTCCCAAGTTCTTC
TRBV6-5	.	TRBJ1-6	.	CASSYTGYNSPLHF	TGTGCCAGCAGTTATACAGGTTATAATTCACCCCTCCACTTT
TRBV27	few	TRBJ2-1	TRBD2	CASSFISGGSYNEQFF	TGTGCCAGCAGCTTCATAAGCGGGGGCTCCTACAATGAGCAGTTCTTC
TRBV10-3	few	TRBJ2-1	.	CAISERPGDEQFF	TGTGCCATCAGTGAGAGGCCCGGCGATGAGCAGTTCTTC
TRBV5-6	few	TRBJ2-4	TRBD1	CASSLWDREDIQYF	TGTGCCAGCAGCTTGTGGGACAGGGAAGACATTCAGTACTTC
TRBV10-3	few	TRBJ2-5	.	CAISEGVLETQYF	TGTGCCATCAGTGAAGGGGTCCTGGAGACCCAGTACTTC
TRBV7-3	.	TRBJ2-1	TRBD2	CASSWGTSGRNEQFF	TGTGCCAGCAGCTGGGGGACTAGCGGGAGGAATGAGCAGTTCTTC
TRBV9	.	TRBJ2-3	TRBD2	CASSPFRTSGVDTQYF	TGTGCCAGCAGCCCTTTTCGGACTAGCGGGGTGGATACGCAGTATTTT
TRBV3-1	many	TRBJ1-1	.	CASSQETANTEAFF	TGTGCCAGCAGCCAAGAGACAGCGAACACTGAAGCTTTCTTT
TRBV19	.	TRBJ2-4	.	CASSIGGAGGPKNIQYF	TGTGCCAGTAGTATAGGGGGGGCAGGAGGCCCCAAAAACATTCAGTACTTC
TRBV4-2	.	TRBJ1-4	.	CASSAQGTNEKLFF	TGTGCCAGCAGCGCCCAGGGGACCAATGAAAAACTGTTTTTT
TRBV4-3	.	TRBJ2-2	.	CASSQSSIANTGELFF	TGCGCCAGCAGCCAGTCATCGATCGCGAACACCGGGGAGCTGTTTTTT
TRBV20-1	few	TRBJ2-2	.	CSAPLRVPNFTGELFF	TGCAGTGCTCCCCTCCGGGTCCCAAATTTCACCGGGGAGCTGTTTTTT
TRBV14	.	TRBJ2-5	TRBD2	CASSPGTSGWVETQYF	TGTGCCAGCAGCCCCGGGACTAGCGGATGGGTAGAGACCCAGTACTTC
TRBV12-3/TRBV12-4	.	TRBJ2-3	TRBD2	CASSLRRGTSTDTQYF	TGTGCCAGCAGTTTACGGCGGGGGACTAGCACAGATACGCAGTATTTT
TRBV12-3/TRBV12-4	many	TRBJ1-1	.	CASSFLGQNTEAFF	TGTGCCAGCAGTTTTTTGGGACAGAACACTGAAGCTTTCTTT
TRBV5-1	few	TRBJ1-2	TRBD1	CASSFPPTTGGGYTF	TGCGCCAGCAGCTTCCCACCTACGACAGGGGGTGGCTACACCTTC
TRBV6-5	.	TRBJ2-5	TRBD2	CASSYGTSGEYQETQYF	TGTGCCAGCAGTTACGGAACTAGCGGGGAATACCAAGAGACCCAGTACTTC
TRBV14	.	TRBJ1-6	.	CASSHRGSPLHF	TGTGCCAGCAGCCATCGAGGTTCACCCCTCCACTTT
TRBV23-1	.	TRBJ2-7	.	CASSQSDLGAREQYF	TGCGCCAGCAGTCAATCGGATTTGGGGGCGCGTGAGCAGTACTTC
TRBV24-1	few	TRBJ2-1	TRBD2	CATKSGLAGDNEQFF	TGTGCCACCAAATCCGGACTAGCGGGAGACAATGAGCAGTTCTTC
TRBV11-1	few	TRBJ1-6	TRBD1	CASSSWALGQEYNSPLHF	TGTGCCAGCAGCTCATGGGCCTTGGGACAGGAATATAATTCACCCCTCCACTTT
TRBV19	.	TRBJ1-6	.	CASSYKSNSPLHF	TGTGCCAGTAGTTATAAATCCAATTCACCCCTCCACTTT
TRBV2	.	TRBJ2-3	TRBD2	CAFCLGTSGGVSTDTQYF	TGTGCCTTCTGTTTAGGGACTAGCGGGGGGGTAAGCACAGATACGCAGTATTTT
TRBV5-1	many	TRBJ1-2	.	CASSLDGNYGYTF	TGTGCCAGCAGTCTAGACGGGAACTATGGCTACACCTTC
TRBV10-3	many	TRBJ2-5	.	CAISPGTPAETQYF	TGTGCCATCAGCCCGGGGACCCCAGCAGAGACCCAGTACTTC
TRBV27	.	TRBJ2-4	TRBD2	CASSLSPGLASGLAKNIQYF	TGTGCCAGCAGTTTATCCCCCGGACTGGCTAGCGGGTTAGCCAAAAACATTCAGTACTTC
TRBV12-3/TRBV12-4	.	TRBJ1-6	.	CASSFELSNNSPLHF	TGTGCCAGCAGTTTCGAGTTAAGCAATAATTCACCCCTCCACTTT
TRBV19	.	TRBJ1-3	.	CASRDTHSGNTIYF	TGTGCCAGTAGGGACACCCACTCTGGAAACACCATATATTTT